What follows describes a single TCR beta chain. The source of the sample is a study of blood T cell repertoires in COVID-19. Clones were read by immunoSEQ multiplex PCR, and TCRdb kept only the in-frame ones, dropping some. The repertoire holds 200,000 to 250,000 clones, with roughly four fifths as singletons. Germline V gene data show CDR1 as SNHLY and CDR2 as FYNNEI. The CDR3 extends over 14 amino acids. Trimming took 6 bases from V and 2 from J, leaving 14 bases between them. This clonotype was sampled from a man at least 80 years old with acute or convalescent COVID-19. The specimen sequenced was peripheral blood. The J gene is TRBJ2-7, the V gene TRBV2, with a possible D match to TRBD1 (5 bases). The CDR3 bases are TGTGCCAGCAGAGGGGTGCGCGCGCCCTACGAGCAGTACTTC. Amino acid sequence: CASRGVRAPYEQYF.